The rows below give T cell receptor beta chains drawn from one sample of a study of PD-1 blockade in classical Hodgkin lymphoma. The protocol was immunoSEQ multiplex PCR, while the TCRdb copy is restricted to in-frame clones and leaves out a portion. This table holds 90,000 to 100,000 clones, 75% to 85% found once. Sequences were derived from peripheral blood mononuclear cells (PBMCs), sampled before the second cycle of nivolumab. Every receptor here comes from a human donor with classical Hodgkin lymphoma. CDR3s include the opening cysteine and the closing phenylalanine or tryptophan. A D gene is named only where the DNA matches it firmly. Not all rows give a size; the values are once, few, many and, for expanded clones, a class.

d_call	clone_size	v_call	j_call	cdr3_aa	cdr3_nt
TRBD2	NA	TRBV5-1	TRBJ2-3	CASSEAGVADTQYF	TGCGCCAGCAGCGAAGCGGGAGTGGCAGATACGCAGTATTTT
NA	NA	TRBV19	TRBJ2-6	CASSKPGFGANVLTF	TGTGCCAGTAGTAAACCAGGGTTTGGGGCCAACGTCCTGACTTTC
NA	NA	TRBV5-1	TRBJ2-3	CASSLGPTSTDTQYF	TGCGCCAGCAGCTTGGGGCCTACTAGCACAGATACGCAGTATTTT
NA	few	TRBV6-6	TRBJ1-1	CASRPRTDSNTEAFF	TGTGCCAGCAGACCTCGGACAGACTCGAACACTGAAGCTTTCTTT
NA	NA	TRBV9	TRBJ2-2	CASAGQGNVGGELFF	TGTGCCAGCGCAGGTCAGGGAAATGTAGGCGGGGAGCTGTTTTTT
NA	NA	TRBV9	TRBJ2-7	CASSVGGLSYEQYF	TGTGCCAGCAGCGTAGGAGGGCTATCCTACGAGCAGTACTTC
NA	few	TRBV5-4	TRBJ2-7	CASSSDGYEQYF	TGTGCCAGCAGCTCGGACGGATACGAGCAGTACTTC
TRBD1	NA	TRBV5-4	TRBJ2-5	CASSPGQGRETQYF	TGTGCCAGCAGCCCGGGACAGGGGCGAGAGACCCAGTACTTC
NA	NA	TRBV5-1	TRBJ2-1	CASSLGAPNYNEQFF	TGCGCCAGCAGCTTGGGTGCTCCGAATTACAATGAGCAGTTCTTC
TRBD2	few	TRBV5-6	TRBJ2-3	CASSSPGLADTDTQYF	TGTGCCAGCAGCTCCCCGGGGCTAGCGGACACAGATACGCAGTATTTT
NA	NA	TRBV6-6	TRBJ2-3	CASSYSTGDTQYF	TGTGCCAGCAGTTACTCAACGGGAGATACGCAGTATTTT
NA	NA	TRBV7-8	TRBJ2-1	CASTARGAGPYNEQFF	TGTGCCAGCACCGCAAGGGGTGCGGGGCCCTACAATGAGCAGTTCTTC
NA	once	TRBV28	TRBJ1-2	CASTFRGAGENYGYTF	TGTGCCAGCACGTTTAGGGGTGCAGGGGAAAACTATGGCTACACCTTC
NA	NA	TRBV29-1	TRBJ2-2	CSVEAGYTGELFF	TGCAGCGTTGAGGCGGGGTACACCGGGGAGCTGTTTTTT
NA	NA	TRBV5-6	TRBJ1-2	CASRRVQDYGYTF	TGTGCCAGCAGGAGGGTACAGGACTATGGCTACACCTTC
NA	NA	TRBV7-2	TRBJ2-2	CASSSLTFGGELFF	TGTGCCAGCAGCTCCCTCACCTTCGGCGGGGAGCTGTTTTTT
NA	once	TRBV7-2	TRBJ2-1	CASSGGVYNEQFF	TGTGCCAGCAGCGGAGGTGTCTACAATGAGCAGTTCTTC
NA	once	TRBV15	TRBJ1-2	CATSNGLWGYTF	TGTGCCACCAGCAACGGACTCTGGGGCTACACCTTC
TRBD2	NA	TRBV29-1	TRBJ2-1	CSVPASGSVNEQFF	TGCAGCGTCCCGGCAAGCGGGAGCGTGAATGAGCAGTTCTTC
NA	NA	TRBV2	TRBJ1-5	CASSGGSQPQHF	TGTGCCAGCAGTGGGGGGAGTCAGCCCCAGCATTTT
NA	once	TRBV21-1	TRBJ2-2	CASSTALKAAGELFF	TGTGCCAGCAGCACGGCCCTAAAAGCTGCCGGGGAGCTGTTTTTT
NA	NA	TRBV7-2	TRBJ2-7	CASSPGISSYEQYF	TGTGCCAGCAGCCCGGGAATTTCCTCCTACGAGCAGTACTTC
NA	few	TRBV19	TRBJ1-1	CASSTRGTEAFF	TGTGCCAGTAGTACAAGGGGGACTGAAGCTTTCTTT
NA	NA	TRBV18	TRBJ1-2	CASSPTPTNYGYTF	TGTGCCAGCTCACCAACCCCGACTAACTATGGCTACACCTTC
NA	once	TRBV2	TRBJ2-1	CASSRSLSSYNEQFF	TGTGCCAGCAGCAGAAGTCTGAGCTCCTACAATGAGCAGTTCTTC
NA	few	TRBV6-1	TRBJ1-4	CASSFPGYGEKLFF	TGTGCCAGCAGTTTCCCCGGATACGGTGAAAAACTGTTTTTT
NA	NA	TRBV4-2	TRBJ2-5	CASSQTIQETQYF	TGTGCCAGCAGTCAGACTATCCAAGAGACCCAGTACTTC
NA	NA	TRBV9	TRBJ2-5	CASSPGLTWETQYF	TGTGCCAGCAGCCCGGGTCTCACGTGGGAGACCCAGTACTTC